The 23 T cell receptor beta chains given below trace back to one sample, sequenced in a study of cytomegalovirus exposure and HLA in healthy donors. Generated by immunoSEQ multiplex PCR, the TCRdb table keeps only in-frame clones and is missing some. Of some 150,000 clones listed, approximately 93% are singletons. Sequencing was carried out using PBMCs. These receptors all stem from a young man in good health and CMV-seronegative.

The chain joins TRBV11-2 to TRBJ2-7, with 8 bases that match TRBD1. Trimming took 7 bases from V and 2 from J; bases not matched to a gene: 16. The CDR3 contains 17 residues. Germline assignment: CDR1 SGHAT and CDR2 FQNNGV. The CDR3 DNA reads TGTGCCAGCACCTTCACGACAGGGGATCGGGGAACCTACGAGCAGTACTTC. It is translated as CASTFTTGDRGTYEQYF.

The sample holds one count of this clone. The chain recombines TRBV30 with TRBJ1-4, with 8 positions matching TRBD1. CDR1 is GTSNPN and CDR2 is SVGIG in the germline V gene (reference sequence). Germline trimming cut 0 bases from V and 10 bases from J; bases unmatched to any gene: 7. The CDR3 extends over 14 amino acids. The CDR3 is CAWSVQGALGKLFF. The CDR3 bases are TGTGCCTGGAGTGTTCAGGGGGCGTTAGGAAAACTGTTTTTT.

V is TRBV10-1 and J is TRBJ2-1, with 9 bases that match TRBD2. Germline CDR1 is WNHNN and CDR2 is SYGVQD (reference sequence). V dropped 3 bases and J dropped 9; count of bases not matched to a gene: 3. The CDR3 is made up of 13 amino acids. CDR3 protein: CASSERAGGEQFF. CDR3 coding DNA: TGCGCCAGCAGTGAACGAGCGGGAGGTGAGCAGTTCTTC.

This clone was counted at least ten times. V gene TRBV6-1 combines with J gene TRBJ1-1; D possibly corresponds to TRBD1 (6 bases). The CDR3 spans 14 residues. Trimming left V 9 bases short and J 5 bases short, with 19 bases between. Germline CDR1 is MNHNS and CDR2 is SASEGT. The CDR3 loop is CASNGRGRQTEAFF. The CDR3 DNA sequence: TGTGCCAGTAATGGCAGGGGTCGACAGACTGAAGCTTTCTTT.

This chain joins TRBV7-6 and TRBJ2-7; TRBD2 aligns across 10 bases. V lost 4 bases to trimming and J lost 4 bases; unmatched junction nucleotides: 10. In germline, CDR1 is SGHVS, CDR2 FNYEAQ. CDR3 length: 16 amino acids. CDR3 in amino acids: CASSSPLAGGSYEQYF. The CDR3 nucleotides read TGTGCCAGCAGCTCACCCTTAGCGGGGGGCTCTTACGAGCAGTACTTC.

V gene TRBV29-1 combines with J gene TRBJ2-7, with D possibly matching TRBD1 (6 bases). The V gene lost 4 bases and the J gene lost 6 bases, with 10 bases spanning the gap. Germline values: CDR1 SQVTM, CDR2 ANQGSEA. The CDR3 runs to 11 residues. CDR3 coding DNA: TGCAGCGTTGCGGACAGCTTCGAGCAGTACTTC. This translates into CSVADSFEQYF.

This clone was recorded once. The V gene is TRBV15, the J gene TRBJ2-1; tentatively, D is TRBD2 (6 bases). Trimming took off 1 base at V and 0 bases at J, with 16 bases between the two ends. Per the germline V gene, CDR1 is LNHNV and CDR2 is YYDKDF (reference sequence). The CDR3 sequence is 18 residues long. The CDR3 sequence: CATSRVTRGSLSYNEQFF. The CDR3 nucleotides are TGTGCCACCAGCAGAGTTACGCGGGGATCCCTCTCCTACAATGAGCAGTTCTTC.

As for this clone: The same CDR3 is also encoded by other DNA sequences in this sample. This chain links TRBV6-1 with TRBJ1-1, with a tentative D call TRBD1 (5 bases). The ends were cut back, 7 bases at V and 4 bases at J, with 13 bases in the middle. Germline CDR1 MNHNS, CDR2 SASEGT. The CDR3 is 13 residues long. The CDR3 loop reads CASTLGGITEAFF. The CDR3 DNA reads TGTGCCAGCACCCTGGGGGGGATCACTGAAGCTTTCTTT.

The chain has TRBV7-3 and TRBJ2-5; maybe TRBD1 (5 bases). The CDR3 contains 14 residues. V lost 2 bases and J 3 bases, leaving 10 bases between the germline ends. Germline assignment: CDR1 SGHTA and CDR2 FQGTGA. As DNA, the CDR3 is TGTGCCAGCAGCTTATCCCCAGGGAAAGAGACCCAGTACTTC. This sequence encodes CASSLSPGKETQYF.

The V call is TRBV9, the J call TRBJ2-3; no firm D call. V dropped 4 bases and J dropped 5 bases, with 11 bases sitting between them. This CDR3 has 13 amino acids. Per germline, CDR1 SGDLS and CDR2 YYNGEE. CDR3 nucleotide sequence: TGTGCCAGCAGCCCCCCAGGCGAAGATACGCAGTATTTT. It yields the protein CASSPPGEDTQYF. The full variable domain, rest sourced from reference TRBV9 and TRBJ2-3, is DSGVTQTPKHLITATGQRVTLRCSPRSGDLSVYWYQQSLDQGLQFLIQYYNGEERAKGNILERFSAQQFPDLHSELNLSSLELGDSALYFCASSPPGEDTQYFGPGTRLTVL.

J is TRBJ2-1 and V is TRBV5-1; 14 bases line up with TRBD2. The CDR3 is 16 amino acids. V lost 4 bases, J lost 8 bases, and 8 bases stayed unmatched. The germline gives CDR1 SGHRS, CDR2 YFSETQ. The chain's CDR3 is CASSAPGLAGGDEQFF. Here the CDR3 DNA reads TGCGCCAGCAGCGCACCAGGACTAGCGGGAGGCGATGAGCAGTTCTTC. Full variable domain (rest looked up from reference TRBV5-1 and TRBJ2-1): KAGVTQTPRYLIKTRGQQVTLSCSPISGHRSVSWYQQTPGQGLQFLFEYFSETQRNKGNFPGRFSGRQFSNSRSEMNVSTLELGDSALYLCASSAPGLAGGDEQFFGPGTRLTVL.

V usage is TRBV7-2 and J usage is TRBJ2-1; 7 bases agree with TRBD2. This CDR3 has 15 residues. Germline lookup yields CDR1 SGHTA and CDR2 FQGNSA. V dropped 0 bases and J dropped 3; count of bases not matched to a gene: 2. This chain's CDR3 is CASSLASGHYNEQFF. The CDR3 region has the DNA TGTGCCAGCAGCTTAGCTAGCGGGCACTACAATGAGCAGTTCTTC.

The rearrangement joins TRBV15 to TRBJ1-5; unclear D gene. Germline-derived CDR1 and CDR2 are LNHNV and YYDKDF (reference sequence). This CDR3 is built from 16 residues. The V and J ends lost 3 bases and 3 bases respectively, with 15 bases between them. The CDR3 DNA sequence: TGTGCCACCAGCAGGGATCCTACAGACTACAATCAGCCCCAGCATTTT. Protein product: CATSRDPTDYNQPQHF.

This sequence joins TRBV27 and TRBJ1-5; D ambiguous. The germline gives CDR1 MNHEY, CDR2 SMNVEV (reference sequence). CDR3 length: 14 residues. V lost 5 bases, J lost 5 bases, and 13 bases lay in between. The CDR3 region has the DNA TGTGCCAGCAGTCCAACCGGCGGATATCAGCCCCAGCATTTT. It specifies CASSPTGGYQPQHF.

J is TRBJ2-1 and V is TRBV27; tentatively, D is TRBD2 (6 bases). Germline assignment: CDR1 MNHEY and CDR2 SMNVEV (reference sequence). CDR3 size: 16 residues. Between the trimmed V and J ends, which lost 0 bases and 5 bases, there was a span of 14 bases. DNA for the CDR3: TGTGCCAGCAGTTTATCGCTCGGGAGAGTCCACAATGAGCAGTTCTTC. It is translated as CASSLSLGRVHNEQFF.

This chain links TRBV19 with TRBJ2-5; 8 bases match TRBD2. V was clipped by 3 bases and J by 7 bases; unmatched bases: 1. Germline assignment: CDR1 LNHDA and CDR2 SQIVND (reference sequence). The CDR3 has 12 amino acids. As DNA, the CDR3 is TGTGCCAGTAGTATGGCGGGGGGGACCCAGTACTTC. It codes for CASSMAGGTQYF.

V gene TRBV30 combines with J gene TRBJ2-3; perhaps TRBD2 as D (6 bases). Between the trimmed V and J ends, which lost 1 base and 2 bases, there was a span of 10 bases. The germline gives CDR1 GTSNPN, CDR2 SVGIG (reference sequence). The CDR3 totals 14 residues. CDR3 bases: TGTGCCTGGAGTGGGATAGCGGTCACAGATACGCAGTATTTT. Translating it yields CAWSGIAVTDTQYF.

This sequence joins TRBV30 and TRBJ1-5; D is perhaps TRBD1 (5 bases). The V end lost 4 bases, the J end lost 2 bases, and 18 bases lay between the germline ends. Germline CDR1 reads GTSNPN; CDR2 reads SVGIG (reference sequence). The CDR3 sequence is 16 residues long. The CDR3 protein is CAWNRGGPGGNQPQHF. CDR3 bases: TGTGCCTGGAACCGGGGGGGACCCGGGGGCAATCAGCCCCAGCATTTT.

The count of this clone is one. The V call is TRBV27, the J call TRBJ1-5; 10 bases match TRBD1. The CDR3 has 15 amino acids. Germline V gene lookup returns CDR1 MNHEY and CDR2 SMNVEV (reference sequence). The junction had 3 bases not matched to a gene; V was cut back by 0 bases and J by 7 bases. The CDR3 sequence is CASSLSGDRGQPQHF. The CDR3 DNA follows: TGTGCCAGCAGTTTATCCGGGGACAGGGGCCAGCCCCAGCATTTT.

This clone was counted a few times. This chain connects TRBV7-6 to TRBJ2-7; 7 bases align to TRBD1. CDR1 SGHVS and CDR2 FNYEAQ come from the germline V gene. The CDR3 totals 14 residues. J lost 2 bases, V lost 2 bases, and 3 bases had no gene match. The CDR3: CASSLYGQAYEQYF. CDR3 in DNA: TGTGCCAGCAGCTTATACGGACAGGCCTACGAGCAGTACTTC.

The chain couples TRBV10-1 to TRBJ1-1, with 7 bases that match TRBD1. The CDR3 has 14 amino acids. The junction had 6 bases not matched to a gene; V was cut back by 6 bases and J by 2 bases. In germline, CDR1 is WNHNN, CDR2 SYGVQD (reference sequence). CDR3 DNA: TGCGCCAGCAGCCGTGACAGGGTTAACACTGAAGCTTTCTTT. Encoded protein: CASSRDRVNTEAFF.

The chain links TRBV5-1 to TRBJ1-4, with a tentative D call TRBD1 (5 bases). The CDR3 has 14 residues. With 0 bases removed from V and 3 bases from J, the gap between germline ends came to 6 bases. Germline CDR1 reads SGHRS; CDR2 reads YFSETQ. The CDR3 coding sequence is TGCGCCAGCAGCTTGGACAGGCCTAATGAAAAACTGTTTTTT. Its translation: CASSLDRPNEKLFF.

V usage is TRBV9 and J usage is TRBJ2-1; D call uncertain. The V gene lost 0 bases and the J gene lost 6 bases, with 10 bases spanning the gap. The CDR3 runs 14 residues. Germline values: CDR1 SGDLS, CDR2 YYNGEE. The CDR3 DNA is TGTGCCAGCAGCGTAGAAGGTAGGAGCAATGAGCAGTTCTTC. Its protein product is CASSVEGRSNEQFF.